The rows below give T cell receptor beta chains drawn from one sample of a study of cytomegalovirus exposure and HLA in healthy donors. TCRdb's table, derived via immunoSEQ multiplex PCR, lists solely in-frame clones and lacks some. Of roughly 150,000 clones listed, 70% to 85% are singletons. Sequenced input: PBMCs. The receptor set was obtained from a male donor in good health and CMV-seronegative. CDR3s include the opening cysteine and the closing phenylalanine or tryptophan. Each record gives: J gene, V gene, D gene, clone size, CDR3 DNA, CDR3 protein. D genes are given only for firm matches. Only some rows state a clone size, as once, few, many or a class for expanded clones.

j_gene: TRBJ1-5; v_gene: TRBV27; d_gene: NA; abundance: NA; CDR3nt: TGTGCCAGCAGTTTAAAGGGGCCAGAGGAGCCCCAGCATTTT; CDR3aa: CASSLKGPEEPQHF
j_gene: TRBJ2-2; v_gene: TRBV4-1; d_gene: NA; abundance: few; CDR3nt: TGCGCCAGCAGCCAAGAGGCGGGCAGGGGCGAGGGCGGGGAGCTGTTTTTT; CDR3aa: CASSQEAGRGEGGELFF
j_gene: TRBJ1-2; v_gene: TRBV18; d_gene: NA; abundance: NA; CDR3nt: TGTGCCAGCTCACTTCTTTCAATACAGGGTGGTAATGGCTACACCTTC; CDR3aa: CASSLLSIQGGNGYTF
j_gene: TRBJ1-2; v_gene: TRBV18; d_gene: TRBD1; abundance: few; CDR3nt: TGTGCCAGCTCACCGTCTTCCGGGACAGGGTATGGTGGCTACACCTTC; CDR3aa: CASSPSSGTGYGGYTF
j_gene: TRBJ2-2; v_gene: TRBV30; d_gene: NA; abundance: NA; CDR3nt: TGTGCCTGGAGTCCAGGGACCGGGGAGCTGTTTTTT; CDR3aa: CAWSPGTGELFF
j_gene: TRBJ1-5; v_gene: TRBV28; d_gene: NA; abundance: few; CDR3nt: TGTGCCAGCCGACCCAGGGGATCCCCCGGTCAGCCCCAGCATTTT; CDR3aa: CASRPRGSPGQPQHF
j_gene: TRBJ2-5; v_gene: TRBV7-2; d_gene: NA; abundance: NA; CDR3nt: TGTGCCAGCAGACAGGGCCCCCGCCCAGAGACCCAGTACTTC; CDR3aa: CASRQGPRPETQYF
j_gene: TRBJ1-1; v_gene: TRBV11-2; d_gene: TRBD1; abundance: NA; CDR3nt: TGTGCCAGCAGCTTACAGGGGGGCACTGAAGCTTTCTTT; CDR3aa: CASSLQGGTEAFF
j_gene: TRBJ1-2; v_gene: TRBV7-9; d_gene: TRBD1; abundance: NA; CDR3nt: TGTGCCAGCAGCCGGGGACAGGGGGCAGTGGGCTACACCTTC; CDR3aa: CASSRGQGAVGYTF
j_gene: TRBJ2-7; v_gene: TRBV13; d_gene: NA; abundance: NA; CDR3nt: TGTGCCAGCAGCTTAGGTCAGGGCTACGAGCAGTACTTC; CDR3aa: CASSLGQGYEQYF
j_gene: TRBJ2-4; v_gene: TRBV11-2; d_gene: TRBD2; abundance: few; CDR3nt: TGTGCCAGCAGCCCTACACCCCGGGGGGACATTCAGTACTTC; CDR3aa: CASSPTPRGDIQYF
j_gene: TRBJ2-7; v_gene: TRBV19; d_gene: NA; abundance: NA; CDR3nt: TGTGCCAGTAGAGGGACAGCGGGCTACGAGCAGTACTTC; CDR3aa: CASRGTAGYEQYF
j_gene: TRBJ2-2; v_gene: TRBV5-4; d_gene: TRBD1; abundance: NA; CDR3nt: TGTGCCAGCAGCCCGCCGGGACAGGGGCGAACCGGGGAGCTGTTTTTT; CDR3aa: CASSPPGQGRTGELFF
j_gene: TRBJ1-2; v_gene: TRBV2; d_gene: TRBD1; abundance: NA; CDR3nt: TGTGCCAGCAGGGAGCCAACAGGGGACAACGATGGCTACACCTTC; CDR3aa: CASREPTGDNDGYTF
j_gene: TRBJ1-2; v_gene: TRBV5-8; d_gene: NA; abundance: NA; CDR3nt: TGTGCCAGCAGCTTGATGGCCCCCGCCACCTTC; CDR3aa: CASSLMAPATF
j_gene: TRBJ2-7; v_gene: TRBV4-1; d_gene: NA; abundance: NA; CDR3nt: TGCGCCAGCAGCATCGTCGAGACTGGCACCTACGAGCAGTACTTC; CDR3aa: CASSIVETGTYEQYF
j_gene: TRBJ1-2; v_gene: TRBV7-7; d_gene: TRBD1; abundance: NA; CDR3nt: TGTGCTAGCAGCTCGCAGGGGTTCCACAGGGGGCCCGACTATGGCTACACCTTC; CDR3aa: CASSSQGFHRGPDYGYTF
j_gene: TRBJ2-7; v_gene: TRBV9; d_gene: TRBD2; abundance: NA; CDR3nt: TGTGCCAGCAGCGTAGATGGGGGACTAGAGCGCGAGCAGTACTTC; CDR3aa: CASSVDGGLEREQYF
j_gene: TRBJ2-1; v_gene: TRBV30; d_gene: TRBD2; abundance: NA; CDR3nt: TGTGCCTGGACCTCCCTAGCGGCGTCCTACAATGAGCAGTTCTTC; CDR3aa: CAWTSLAASYNEQFF
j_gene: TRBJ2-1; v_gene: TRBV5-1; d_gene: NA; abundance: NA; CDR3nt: TGCGCCAGCATCGGCGGCTACAATGAGCAGTTCTTC; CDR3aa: CASIGGYNEQFF
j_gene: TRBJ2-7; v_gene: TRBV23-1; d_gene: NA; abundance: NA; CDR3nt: TGCGCCAGCAGTCGGGACTTAATCTACGAGCAGTACTTC; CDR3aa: CASSRDLIYEQYF
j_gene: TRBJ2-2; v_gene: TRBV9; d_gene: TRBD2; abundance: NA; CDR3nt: TGTGCCAGCAGCGTAGCTAGCGGCACCGGGGAGCTGTTTTTT; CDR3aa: CASSVASGTGELFF
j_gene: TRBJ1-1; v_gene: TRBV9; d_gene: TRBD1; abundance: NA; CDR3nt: TGTGCCAGCAGCGTAGAGGGACAGGGGAGCGCTGAAGCTTTCTTT; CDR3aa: CASSVEGQGSAEAFF
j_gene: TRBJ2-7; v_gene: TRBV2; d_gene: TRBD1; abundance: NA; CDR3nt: TGTGCCAGCAGTAGACAGGGTTACGAGCAGTACTTC; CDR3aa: CASSRQGYEQYF
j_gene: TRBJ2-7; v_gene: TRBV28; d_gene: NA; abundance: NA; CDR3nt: TGTGCCATAACGGACGGGGTTACCTACGAGCAGTACTTC; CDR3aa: CAITDGVTYEQYF
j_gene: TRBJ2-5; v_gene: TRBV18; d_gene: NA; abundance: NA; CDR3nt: TGTGCCAGCTCTCGTTGGGGGGAAGAGACCCAGTACTTC; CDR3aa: CASSRWGEETQYF
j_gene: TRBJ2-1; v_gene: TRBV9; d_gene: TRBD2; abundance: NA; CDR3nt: TGTGCCAGCAGCCGGGAGGGTGGTCTTGGATACAATGAGCAGTTCTTC; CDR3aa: CASSREGGLGYNEQFF
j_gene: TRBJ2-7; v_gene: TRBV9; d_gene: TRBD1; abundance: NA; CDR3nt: TGTGCCAGCAGCGAGGGGGCAGTTTCCTACGAGCAGTACTTC; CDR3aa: CASSEGAVSYEQYF
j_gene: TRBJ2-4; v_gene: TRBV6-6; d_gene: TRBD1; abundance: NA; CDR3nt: TGTGCCAGCAGTTACTCGGGGACAGAAAACATTCAGTACTTC; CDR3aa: CASSYSGTENIQYF
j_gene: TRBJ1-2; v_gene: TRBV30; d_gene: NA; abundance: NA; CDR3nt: TGTGCCTGGACCCGGGGGGAATTGAGAGGCTACACCTTC; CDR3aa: CAWTRGELRGYTF
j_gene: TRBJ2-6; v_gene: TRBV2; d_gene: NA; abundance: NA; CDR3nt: TGTGCCAGCAGTTCCGATTACTCCAACGTCCTGACTTTC; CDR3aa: CASSSDYSNVLTF
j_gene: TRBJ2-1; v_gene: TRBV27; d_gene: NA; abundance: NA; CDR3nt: TGTGCCAGCACTTCTCTCCAGGGTTCGGACAATGAGCAGTTCTTC; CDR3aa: CASTSLQGSDNEQFF
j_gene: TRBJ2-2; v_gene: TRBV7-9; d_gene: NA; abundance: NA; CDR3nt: TGTGCCAGCATCCCGCGGGCTCCCGGGGAGCTGTTTTTT; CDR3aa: CASIPRAPGELFF
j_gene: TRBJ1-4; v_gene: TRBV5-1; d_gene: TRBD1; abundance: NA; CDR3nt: TGCGCCAGCAGCCCCAGGACAGGGAATAATGAAAAACTGTTTTTT; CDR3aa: CASSPRTGNNEKLFF
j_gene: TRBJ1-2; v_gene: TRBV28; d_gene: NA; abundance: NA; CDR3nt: TGTGCCAGCACCACGGGGGTGGTAGGCTACACCTTC; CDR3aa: CASTTGVVGYTF
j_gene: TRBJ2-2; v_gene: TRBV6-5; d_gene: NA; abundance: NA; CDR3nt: TGTGCCAGCAGTTGGACAGTTCGTGGGGAGCTGTTTTTT; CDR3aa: CASSWTVRGELFF
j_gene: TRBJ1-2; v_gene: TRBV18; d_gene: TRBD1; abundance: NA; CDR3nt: TGTGCCAGCTCACCAAACAGGGGGGACTATGGCTACACCTTC; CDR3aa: CASSPNRGDYGYTF
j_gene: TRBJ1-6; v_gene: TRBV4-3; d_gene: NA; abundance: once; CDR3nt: TGCGCCAGCAGCCAAGATGTACCGGGACTGAATTCACCCCTCCACTTT; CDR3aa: CASSQDVPGLNSPLHF
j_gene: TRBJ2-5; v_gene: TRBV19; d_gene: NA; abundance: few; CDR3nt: TGTGCCACCTCGGACAGGGAGGGGAAGGAGACCCAGTACTTC; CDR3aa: CATSDREGKETQYF
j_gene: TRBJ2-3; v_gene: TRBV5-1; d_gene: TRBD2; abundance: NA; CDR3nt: TGCGCCAGCAGCTTGGGACTAGCGGGGGGACCAAGCCGCACAGATACGCAGTATTTT; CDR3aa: CASSLGLAGGPSRTDTQYF
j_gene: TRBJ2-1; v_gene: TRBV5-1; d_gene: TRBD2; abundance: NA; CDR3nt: TGCGCCAGCTCACGAGGACTAGCGGTCTCCAATGAGCAGTTCTTC; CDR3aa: CASSRGLAVSNEQFF
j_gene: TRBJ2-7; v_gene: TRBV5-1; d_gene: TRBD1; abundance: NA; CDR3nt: TGCGCCAGCAGGCCAACCTTGACAGGGGACCACGAGCAGTACTTC; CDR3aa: CASRPTLTGDHEQYF
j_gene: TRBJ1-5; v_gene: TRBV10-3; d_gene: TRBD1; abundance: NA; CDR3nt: TGTGCCACACAGGGGGCCGGTGGAGGAAATCAGCCCCAGCATTTT; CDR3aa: CATQGAGGGNQPQHF
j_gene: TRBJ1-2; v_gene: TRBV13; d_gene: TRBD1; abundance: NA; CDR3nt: TGTGCCAGCGGAGGGGGCCTTGGCTACACCTTC; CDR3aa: CASGGGLGYTF
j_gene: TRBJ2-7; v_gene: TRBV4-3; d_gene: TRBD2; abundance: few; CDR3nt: TGCGCCAGCAGCCAAGAGTGGGAGCGGGGCGAGCAGTACTTC; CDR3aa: CASSQEWERGEQYF
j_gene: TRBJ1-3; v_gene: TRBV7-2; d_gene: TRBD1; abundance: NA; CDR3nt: TGTGCCAGCAGCTTAAGATCTCCAGGGGGCCTTGAAAACACCATATATTTT; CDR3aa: CASSLRSPGGLENTIYF
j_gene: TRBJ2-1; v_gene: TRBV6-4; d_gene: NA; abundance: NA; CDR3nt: TGTGCCAGCAGTGACTCGCGGGGAGGCTCCTACAATGAGCAGTTCTTC; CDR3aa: CASSDSRGGSYNEQFF
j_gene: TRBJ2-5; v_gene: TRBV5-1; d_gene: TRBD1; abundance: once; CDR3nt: TGCGCCAGCAGACGCGACAGGGGCCCTAGGGAGACCCAGTACTTC; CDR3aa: CASRRDRGPRETQYF
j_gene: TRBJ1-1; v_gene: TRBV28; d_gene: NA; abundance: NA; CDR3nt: TGTGCCAGCAGTTTTTTGGCAAAGAACACTGAAGCTTTCTTT; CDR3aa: CASSFLAKNTEAFF
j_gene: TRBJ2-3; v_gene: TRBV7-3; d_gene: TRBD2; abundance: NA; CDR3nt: TGTGCCAGCAGCCCCACCCTAGCGGGGGGGCCCACAGATACGCAGTATTTT; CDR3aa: CASSPTLAGGPTDTQYF
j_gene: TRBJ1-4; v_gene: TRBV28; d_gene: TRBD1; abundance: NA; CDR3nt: TGTGCCAGCAGACGCGACAGGGGCCCCGCAACTAATGAAAAACTGTTTTTT; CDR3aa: CASRRDRGPATNEKLFF
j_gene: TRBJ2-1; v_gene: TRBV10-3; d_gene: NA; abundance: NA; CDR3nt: TGTGCCATGCGTAATGAGGGCCCGCAGCAGTTCTTC; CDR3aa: CAMRNEGPQQFF
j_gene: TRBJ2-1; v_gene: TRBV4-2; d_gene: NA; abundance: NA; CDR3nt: TGTGCCAGCAGCCAAGAGGCAGGGCCGTACAATGAGCAGTTCTTC; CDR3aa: CASSQEAGPYNEQFF